This entry features one T cell receptor beta chain sequence. Method: immunoSEQ multiplex PCR; TCRdb's copy keeps in-frame clones and lacks some. The table lists roughly 300,000 clones, more than 70% of them singletons. The data stem from a study of blood T cell repertoires in COVID-19. Germline CDR1 MNHNS, CDR2 SASEGT. CDR3 size: 16 residues. Trimming left V 3 bases short and J 0 bases short, with 11 bases between. The sequenced sample was peripheral blood. The sequence was obtained from a man younger than 35 who had recovered from COVID-19. The chain uses TRBV6-1 and TRBJ1-4; D is ambiguous. CDR3 protein: CASSEAAGSTNEKLFF. The CDR3 nucleotides read TGTGCCAGCAGTGAGGCCGCGGGCTCAACTAATGAAAAACTGTTTTTT.